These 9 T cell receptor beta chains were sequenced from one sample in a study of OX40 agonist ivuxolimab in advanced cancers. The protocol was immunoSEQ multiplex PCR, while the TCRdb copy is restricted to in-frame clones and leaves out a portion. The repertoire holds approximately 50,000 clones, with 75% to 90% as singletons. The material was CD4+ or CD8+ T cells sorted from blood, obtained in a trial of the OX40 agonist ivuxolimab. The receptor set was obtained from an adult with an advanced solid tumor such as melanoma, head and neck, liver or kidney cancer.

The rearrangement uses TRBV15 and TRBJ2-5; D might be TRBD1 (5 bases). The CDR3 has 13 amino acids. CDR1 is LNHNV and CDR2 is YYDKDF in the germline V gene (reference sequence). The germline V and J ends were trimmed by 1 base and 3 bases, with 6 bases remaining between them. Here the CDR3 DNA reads TGTGCCACCAGCAGAGTAGGGGAAGAGACCCAGTACTTC. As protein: CATSRVGEETQYF.

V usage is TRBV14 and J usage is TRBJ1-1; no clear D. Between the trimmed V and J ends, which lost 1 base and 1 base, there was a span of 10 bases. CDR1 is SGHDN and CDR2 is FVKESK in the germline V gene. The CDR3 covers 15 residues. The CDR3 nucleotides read TGTGCCAGCAGCCAAGGGCAGTTGTCGAACACTGAAGCTTTCTTT. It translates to CASSQGQLSNTEAFF.

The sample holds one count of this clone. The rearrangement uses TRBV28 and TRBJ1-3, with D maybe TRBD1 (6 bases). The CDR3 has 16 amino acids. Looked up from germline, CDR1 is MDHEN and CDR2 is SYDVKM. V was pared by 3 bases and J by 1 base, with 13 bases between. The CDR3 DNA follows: TGTGCCAGCAGTTTTAGCAGGGGTTCGTCTGGAAACACCATATATTTT. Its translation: CASSFSRGSSGNTIYF.

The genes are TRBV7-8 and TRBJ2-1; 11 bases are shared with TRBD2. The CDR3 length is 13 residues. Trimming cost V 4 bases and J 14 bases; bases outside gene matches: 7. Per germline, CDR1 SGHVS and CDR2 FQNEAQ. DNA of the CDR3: TGTGCCAGCAGCTCGGGACTAGCGGAGGCGAAGTTCTTC. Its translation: CASSSGLAEAKFF.

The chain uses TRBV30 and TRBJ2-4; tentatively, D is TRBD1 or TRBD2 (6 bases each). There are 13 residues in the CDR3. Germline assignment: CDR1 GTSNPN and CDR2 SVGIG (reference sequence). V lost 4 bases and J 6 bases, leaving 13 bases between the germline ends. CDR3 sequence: CAWNRGQLNIQYF. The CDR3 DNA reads TGTGCCTGGAACCGGGGGCAGTTAAACATTCAGTACTTC.

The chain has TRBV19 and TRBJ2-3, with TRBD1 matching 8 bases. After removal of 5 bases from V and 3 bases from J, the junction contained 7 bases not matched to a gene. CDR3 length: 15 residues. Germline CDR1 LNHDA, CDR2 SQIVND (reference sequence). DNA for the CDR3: TGTGCCAGTAGTCAGGGGGCAGGCTTGACAGATACGCAGTATTTT. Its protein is CASSQGAGLTDTQYF.

This CDR3 is CASSPRGREDTIYF. The CDR3, as DNA: TGTGCCAGCAGCCCGAGAGGGCGCGAGGACACCATATATTTT. The chain is built from TRBV13 and TRBJ1-3; D is uncertain. V lost 5 bases and J 8 bases, leaving 16 bases between the germline ends. Per germline, CDR1 PRHDT and CDR2 FYEKMQ (reference sequence). This CDR3 spans 14 amino acids. The full variable domain, completed using reference TRBV13 and TRBJ1-3, is AAGVIQSPRHLIKEKRETATLKCYPIPRHDTVYWYQQGPGQDPQFLISFYEKMQSDKGSIPDRFSAQQFSDYHSELNMSSLELGDSALYFCASSPRGREDTIYFGEGSWLTVV.

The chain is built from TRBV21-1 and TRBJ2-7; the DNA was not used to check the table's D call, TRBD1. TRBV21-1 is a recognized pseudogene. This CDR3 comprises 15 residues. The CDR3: CASSSPGQPFYEQYF. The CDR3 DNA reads TGTGCCAGCAGCTCACCGGGACAGCCCTTCTACGAGCAGTACTTC.

This CDR3 is CASSTQYRGGGETQYF. CDR3 coding DNA: TGTGCCAGTAGTACCCAATACCGGGGGGGAGGTGAGACCCAGTACTTC. The V gene is TRBV19, the J gene TRBJ2-5; 8 nucleotides line up with TRBD2. This CDR3 comprises 16 residues. Germline assignment: CDR1 LNHDA and CDR2 SQIVND (reference sequence). After removal of 4 bases from V and 5 bases from J, the junction contained 12 bases not matched to a gene.